Below, one TCR beta chain is given with its context. What it binds is not known. This specimen belongs to a study of cytomegalovirus exposure and HLA in healthy donors. V gave up 6 bases and J gave up 4 bases; unmatched junction bases: 11. The V gene's germline CDR1 is MDHEN and CDR2 SYDVKM. The CDR3 runs 16 residues. General observations from the study: The study labeled under 200 TCR beta chains cytomegalovirus-associated.

The primer mix had 60 Vbeta and 13 Jbeta primers. The method was immunoSEQ multiplex PCR; TCRdb's version includes in-frame clones alone and lacks a portion of them. The sample records 150,000 to 200,000 clones, under 70% being singletons. V gene TRBV28 combines with J gene TRBJ1-2; TRBD1 agrees at 10 bases. Sequencing was done on a sample of PBMCs. The sequence came from a woman aged 40 to 55 in good health and CMV-seropositive. Here the CDR3 reads CASSRSGTGDIYGYTF. The CDR3 coding sequence is TGTGCCAGCAGCCGATCCGGGACAGGGGATATCTATGGCTACACCTTC.